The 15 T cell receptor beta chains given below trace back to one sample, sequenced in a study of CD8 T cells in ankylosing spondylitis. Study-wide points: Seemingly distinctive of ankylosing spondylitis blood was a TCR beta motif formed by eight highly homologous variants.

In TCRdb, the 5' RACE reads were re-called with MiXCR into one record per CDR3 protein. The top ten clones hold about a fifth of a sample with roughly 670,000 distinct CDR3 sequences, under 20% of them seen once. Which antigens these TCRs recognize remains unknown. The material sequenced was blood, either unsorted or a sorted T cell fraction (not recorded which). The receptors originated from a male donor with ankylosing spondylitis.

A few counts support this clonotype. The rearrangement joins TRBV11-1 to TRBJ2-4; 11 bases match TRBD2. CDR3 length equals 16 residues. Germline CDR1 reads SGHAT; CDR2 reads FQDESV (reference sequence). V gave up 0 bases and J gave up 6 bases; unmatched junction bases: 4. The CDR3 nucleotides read TGTGCCAGCAGCTTAGCGGGGGGACTAGCGGTAAACATTCAGTACTTC. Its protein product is CASSLAGGLAVNIQYF.

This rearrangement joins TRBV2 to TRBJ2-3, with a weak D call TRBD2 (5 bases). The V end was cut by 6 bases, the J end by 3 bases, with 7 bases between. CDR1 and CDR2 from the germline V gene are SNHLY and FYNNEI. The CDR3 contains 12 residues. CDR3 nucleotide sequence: TGTGCCAGCAGAAGGACTACAGATACGCAGTATTTT. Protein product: CASRRTTDTQYF.

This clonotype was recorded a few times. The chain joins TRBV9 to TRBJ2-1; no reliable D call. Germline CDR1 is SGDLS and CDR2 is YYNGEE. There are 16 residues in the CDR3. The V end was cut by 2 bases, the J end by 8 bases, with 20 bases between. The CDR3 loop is CASSVGNIRSWDEQFF. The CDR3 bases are TGTGCCAGCAGCGTGGGAAACATCCGGTCGTGGGATGAGCAGTTCTTC.

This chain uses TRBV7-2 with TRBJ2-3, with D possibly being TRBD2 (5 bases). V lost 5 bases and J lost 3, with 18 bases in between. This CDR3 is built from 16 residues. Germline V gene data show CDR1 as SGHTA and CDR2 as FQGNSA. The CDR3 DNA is TGTGCCAGCAGCCCAGCGGCAGGAAGGAGAACAGATACGCAGTATTTT. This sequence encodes CASSPAAGRRTDTQYF.

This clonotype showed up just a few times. The CDR3 DNA reads TGTGCCACCAGCAGCGAGACAGGGGTCGAGAACTATGGCTACACCTTC. Encoded protein: CATSSETGVENYGYTF. This chain links TRBV15 with TRBJ1-2, with 8 nucleotides matching TRBD1. Germline lookup yields CDR1 LNHNV and CDR2 YYDKDF (reference sequence). CDR3 length: 16 residues. With 3 bases clipped from V and 2 bases from J, the junction kept 8 bases outside the gene matches.

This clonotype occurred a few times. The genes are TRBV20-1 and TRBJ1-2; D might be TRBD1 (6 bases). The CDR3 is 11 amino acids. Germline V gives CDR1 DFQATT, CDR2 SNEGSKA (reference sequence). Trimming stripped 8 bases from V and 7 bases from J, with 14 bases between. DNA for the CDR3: TGCAGTCCCCAGGGGAGAGGTGGCTACACCTTC. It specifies CSPQGRGGYTF.

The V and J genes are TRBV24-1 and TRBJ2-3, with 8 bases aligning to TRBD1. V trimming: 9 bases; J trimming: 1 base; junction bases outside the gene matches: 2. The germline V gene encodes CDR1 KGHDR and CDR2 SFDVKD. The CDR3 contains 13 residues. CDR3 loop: CATRGQGTDTQYF. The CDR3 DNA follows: TGTGCCACCCGGGGACAGGGCACAGATACGCAGTATTTT.

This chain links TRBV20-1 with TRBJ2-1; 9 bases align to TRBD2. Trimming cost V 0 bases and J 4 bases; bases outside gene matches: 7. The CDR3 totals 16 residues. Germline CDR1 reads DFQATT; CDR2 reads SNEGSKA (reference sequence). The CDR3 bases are TGCAGTGCTAGAGATAGAGGCGGGGGGGCTTACAATGAGCAGTTCTTC. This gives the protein CSARDRGGGAYNEQFF.

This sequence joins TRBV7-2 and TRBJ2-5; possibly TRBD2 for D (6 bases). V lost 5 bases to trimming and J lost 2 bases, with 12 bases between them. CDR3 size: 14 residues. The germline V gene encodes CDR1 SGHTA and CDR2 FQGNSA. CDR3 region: CASSAARGQETQYF. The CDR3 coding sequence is TGTGCCAGCAGCGCTGCTCGGGGGCAAGAGACCCAGTACTTC.

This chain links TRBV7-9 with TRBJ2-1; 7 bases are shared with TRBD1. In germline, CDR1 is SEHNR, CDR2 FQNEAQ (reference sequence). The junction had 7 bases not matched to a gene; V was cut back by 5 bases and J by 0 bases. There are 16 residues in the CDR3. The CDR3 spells CASSPWTGDSYNEQFF. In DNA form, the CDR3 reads TGTGCCAGCAGCCCATGGACAGGTGACTCCTACAATGAGCAGTTCTTC.

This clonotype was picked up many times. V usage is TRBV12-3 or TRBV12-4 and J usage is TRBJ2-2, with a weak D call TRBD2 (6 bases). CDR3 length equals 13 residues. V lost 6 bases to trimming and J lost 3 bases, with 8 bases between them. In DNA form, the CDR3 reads TGTGCCAGCAGGCCGGGGGACACCGGGGAGCTGTTTTTT. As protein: CASRPGDTGELFF.

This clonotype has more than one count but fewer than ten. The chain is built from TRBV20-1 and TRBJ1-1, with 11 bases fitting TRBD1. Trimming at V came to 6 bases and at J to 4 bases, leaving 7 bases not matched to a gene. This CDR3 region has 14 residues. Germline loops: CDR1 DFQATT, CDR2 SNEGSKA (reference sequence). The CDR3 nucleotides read TGCAGTGCGGGAGGTGGGACAGGGGGCACTGAAGCTTTCTTT. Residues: CSAGGGTGGTEAFF.

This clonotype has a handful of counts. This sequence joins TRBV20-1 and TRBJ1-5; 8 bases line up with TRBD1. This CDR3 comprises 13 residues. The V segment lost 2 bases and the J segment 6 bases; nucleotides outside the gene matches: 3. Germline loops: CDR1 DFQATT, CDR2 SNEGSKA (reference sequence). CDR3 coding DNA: TGCAGTGCTAGATCAGGGGGCATTCAGCCCCAGCATTTT. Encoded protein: CSARSGGIQPQHF.

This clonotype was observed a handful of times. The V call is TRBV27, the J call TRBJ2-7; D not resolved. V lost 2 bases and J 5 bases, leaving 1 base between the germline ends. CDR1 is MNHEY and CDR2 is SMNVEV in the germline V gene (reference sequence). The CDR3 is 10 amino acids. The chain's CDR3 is CASSLNEQYF. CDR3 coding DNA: TGTGCCAGCAGTTTAAACGAGCAGTACTTC.

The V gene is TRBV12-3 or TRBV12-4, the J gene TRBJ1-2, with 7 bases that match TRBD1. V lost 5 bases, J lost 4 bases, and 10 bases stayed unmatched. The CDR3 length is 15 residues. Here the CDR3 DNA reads TGTGCCAGCAGTCCGTGGGACAGCCTCCTCTATGGCTACACCTTC. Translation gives CASSPWDSLLYGYTF.